The 8 T cell receptor beta chains below come from one sample, sequenced in a study of T cell responses to AZD1222 COVID-19 vaccine. Assay: immunoSEQ multiplex PCR; the TCRdb copy retains only in-frame clones and omits some. Of about 120,000 clones detected, more than 75% appear once; the ten largest clones hold approximately 1.1%. The sample consisted of peripheral blood, taken on day 0 of AZD1222 vaccination. The receptors originated from an adult in good health.

The chain combines TRBV7-9 with TRBJ2-1, with 7 bases that match TRBD2. This CDR3 is 16 amino acids long. The trim removed 4 bases at V and 9 bases at J, leaving 15 bases unmatched. Germline CDR1 SEHNR, CDR2 FQNEAQ (reference sequence). The CDR3 DNA follows: TGTGCCAGCAGCTCAGGATTATGGGCGGGGGTTGTTGAGCAGTTCTTC. Protein product: CASSSGLWAGVVEQFF.

CDR3 loop: CASRTGAHSNQPQHF. The CDR3 bases are TGTGCCAGCAGAACAGGGGCCCATAGCAATCAGCCCCAGCATTTT. This chain joins TRBV6-5 and TRBJ1-5, with 7 positions matching TRBD1. The junction had 5 bases not matched to a gene; V was cut back by 6 bases and J by 0 bases. The germline CDR1 and CDR2 sequences are MNHEY and SVGAGI. The CDR3 runs to 15 residues.

The rearrangement joins TRBV5-4 to TRBJ2-4; D may be TRBD2 (5 bases). CDR1 SGHNT and CDR2 YYREEE come from the germline V gene (reference sequence). V lost 4 bases to trimming and J lost 0 bases, with 8 bases between them. The CDR3 extends over 14 amino acids. CDR3 amino acids: CASSPGVAKNIQYF. CDR3 bases: TGTGCCAGCAGCCCCGGGGTAGCCAAAAACATTCAGTACTTC.

The chain carries TRBV5-6 and TRBJ2-3; D may be TRBD1 or TRBD2 (5 bases each). Per the germline V gene, CDR1 is SGHDT and CDR2 is YYEEEE. The CDR3 has 14 amino acids. Trimming removed 4 bases from V and 2 bases from J, with 11 bases in between. The CDR3 loop is CASSTGTNTDTQYF. The CDR3 DNA sequence: TGTGCCAGCAGCACCGGGACGAACACAGATACGCAGTATTTT.

The gene calls are TRBV4-1 and TRBJ2-1, with 13 bases lining up with TRBD2. The CDR3 has 17 residues. Germline trimming cut 0 bases from V and 4 bases from J; bases unmatched to any gene: 3. Germline V gene lookup returns CDR1 MGHRA and CDR2 YSYEKL. The CDR3 reads CASSQELAGGRYNEQFF. DNA of the CDR3: TGCGCCAGCAGCCAAGAACTAGCGGGGGGGCGGTACAATGAGCAGTTCTTC.

This chain joins TRBV18 and TRBJ1-2; maybe TRBD1 (5 bases). CDR3 size: 15 residues. V lost 3 bases, J lost 0 bases, and 11 bases lay in between. Germline values: CDR1 KGHSH, CDR2 LQKENI. CDR3 DNA: TGTGCCAGCTCACCGCGGGGCAGGGCTAACTATGGCTACACCTTC. This encodes CASSPRGRANYGYTF.

This clone was recorded once. The CDR3 is CASSFYPLSYEQYF. CDR3 coding DNA: TGTGCCAGCAGCTTTTATCCTCTCTCCTACGAGCAGTACTTC. J is TRBJ2-7 and V is TRBV5-8, with no clear D. The V end lost 2 bases, the J end lost 0 bases, and 9 bases lay between the germline ends. CDR3 size: 14 residues. CDR1 and CDR2 (germline): SGHTS, YDEGEE.

The V and J genes are TRBV3-1 (or the pseudogene TRBV3-2) and TRBJ1-4; perhaps TRBD1 as D (5 bases). Trimming took off 0 bases at V and 8 bases at J, with 19 bases between the two ends. Germline V lookup: CDR1 LGHDT, CDR2 YNNKEL (reference sequence). The CDR3 runs to 17 residues. The CDR3: CASSQDSFAGTKEKLFF. CDR3 sequence (DNA): TGTGCCAGCAGCCAAGACTCGTTCGCCGGGACGAAGGAAAAACTGTTTTTT.